A single sample is the source of the 25 T cell receptor beta chains below, sequenced in a study of T cell responses to AZD1222 COVID-19 vaccine. The data were produced by immunoSEQ multiplex PCR, yet TCRdb's version contains in-frame clones alone and is incomplete. This table holds some 150,000 clones, about 86% found once. The input for sequencing was peripheral blood, taken 28 days after the second AZD1222 dose. These receptors were obtained from an adult who received the AZD1222 COVID-19 vaccine.

V and J are TRBV5-1 and TRBJ2-1; D gene unclear. Germline V lookup: CDR1 SGHRS, CDR2 YFSETQ. The CDR3 runs 15 residues. V shed 1 base and J shed 0 bases, with 8 bases lying between them. The CDR3 loop reads CASSLPDLSYNEQFF. The DNA for the CDR3 is TGCGCCAGCAGCTTGCCCGACCTCTCCTACAATGAGCAGTTCTTC.

V and J are TRBV6-5 and TRBJ1-1; the match to TRBD1 covers 9 bases. The CDR3 is 14 amino acids. J was trimmed by 5 bases and V by 2 bases; bases with no gene match: 3. Germline values: CDR1 MNHEY, CDR2 SVGAGI. CDR3 bases: TGTGCCAGCAGTTACGGGACAGGGCGAACTGAAGCTTTCTTT. Its translation is CASSYGTGRTEAFF.

This clone was observed at least ten times. The chain has TRBV27 and TRBJ1-5; D remains ambiguous. CDR1 is MNHEY and CDR2 is SMNVEV in the germline V gene (reference sequence). CDR3 size: 13 residues. Trimming removed 6 bases at V and 3 bases at J, with 9 bases between. The CDR3 region has the DNA TGTGCCAGCAGCTGGGGAGTCAATCAGCCCCAGCATTTT. It translates to CASSWGVNQPQHF.

The chain couples TRBV2 to TRBJ1-5, with D possibly being TRBD1 (5 bases). The CDR3 spans 15 residues. The germline V gene has CDR1 SNHLY and CDR2 FYNNEI. The V gene lost 7 bases and the J gene lost 0 bases, with 13 bases spanning the gap. The CDR3 sequence is CASNMAGSSNQPQHF. In DNA form, the CDR3 reads TGTGCCAGCAATATGGCAGGGAGTAGCAATCAGCCCCAGCATTTT.

J is TRBJ1-2 and V is TRBV5-1; 8 bases fit TRBD1. Germline lookup yields CDR1 SGHRS and CDR2 YFSETQ. The CDR3 is 15 amino acids. Trimming removed 1 base from V and 2 bases from J; junction bases left unmatched: 4. CDR3 in DNA: TGCGCCAGCAGCTTGAGCAGGACAGGGAACTATGGCTACACCTTC. Its protein product is CASSLSRTGNYGYTF.

This clone was picked up a small number of times. The V and J genes are TRBV28 and TRBJ2-7, with TRBD1 matching over 9 bases. The J segment lost 5 bases and the V segment lost 5 bases, leaving 4 bases of the junction unmatched. CDR1 and CDR2 from the germline V gene are MDHEN and SYDVKM. This CDR3 comprises 13 residues. CDR3 protein: CASSPGQGNEQYF. DNA for the CDR3: TGTGCCAGCAGTCCCGGACAGGGGAACGAGCAGTACTTC.

The chain employs TRBV9 and TRBJ2-1; D is possibly TRBD2 (5 bases). CDR3 size: 15 residues. The germline V gene encodes CDR1 SGDLS and CDR2 YYNGEE. V was pared by 0 bases and J by 2 bases, with 9 bases between. In nucleotides, the CDR3 is TGTGCCAGCAGCGTAGAAGGGAGAACCTACAATGAGCAGTTCTTC. It translates to CASSVEGRTYNEQFF.

This clone was seen a single time. V usage is TRBV28 and J usage is TRBJ1-1; D uncertain. CDR1 is MDHEN, CDR2 SYDVKM, per germline. The CDR3 sequence is 11 residues long. V dropped 3 bases and J dropped 8 bases, with 7 bases sitting between them. CDR3 region: CASSLPGEAFF. The CDR3 DNA reads TGTGCCAGCAGTTTGCCTGGGGAAGCTTTCTTT.

V is TRBV7-2 and J is TRBJ1-1, with no clear D. CDR1 is SGHTA, CDR2 FQGNSA, per germline. V gave up 7 bases and J gave up 1 base, with 13 bases separating them. The CDR3 has 14 amino acids. DNA of the CDR3: TGTGCCAGCACCCTGCGGGCAGGGAACACTGAAGCTTTCTTT. Protein sequence: CASTLRAGNTEAFF.

This chain links TRBV27 with TRBJ1-5, with TRBD1 matching over 8 bases. The CDR3 contains 14 residues. Looked up from germline, CDR1 is MNHEY and CDR2 is SMNVEV (reference sequence). After removal of 5 bases from V and 6 bases from J, the junction contained 6 bases not matched to a gene. CDR3 in amino acids: CASSPGTGLQPQHF. The CDR3 DNA sequence: TGTGCCAGCAGTCCGGGGACAGGACTTCAGCCCCAGCATTTT.

This rearrangement joins TRBV3-1 (or the pseudogene TRBV3-2) to TRBJ2-1; 16 nucleotides match TRBD2. Germline V lookup: CDR1 LGHDT, CDR2 YNNKEL (reference sequence). CDR3 length equals 17 residues. The V and J ends lost 0 bases and 10 bases, in that order; junction bases with no gene match: 6. Here the CDR3 reads CASSQDRGTSGRVEQFF. The CDR3 DNA is TGTGCCAGCAGCCAAGATAGGGGGACTAGCGGGAGGGTCGAGCAGTTCTTC.

This clone was seen just once. The chain has TRBV2 and TRBJ2-7; 7 positions match TRBD1. Germline V gene sequence: CDR1 SNHLY, CDR2 FYNNEI. The length of the CDR3 is 16 residues. J lost 2 bases, V lost 4 bases, and 11 bases had no gene match. CDR3 sequence reads: CASSVDSGTVTYEQYF. CDR3 DNA: TGTGCCAGCAGTGTTGACTCCGGGACAGTTACCTACGAGCAGTACTTC.

The chain combines TRBV4-2 with TRBJ2-3, with D perhaps TRBD2 (7 bases). The CDR3 sequence is 16 residues long. CDR1 is LGHNA, CDR2 YNFKEQ, per germline. Trimming left V 0 bases short and J 2 bases short, with 12 bases between. The CDR3: CASSQDPGGPTDTQYF. CDR3 in DNA: TGTGCCAGCAGCCAAGATCCGGGGGGCCCCACAGATACGCAGTATTTT.

This chain joins TRBV24-1 and TRBJ1-5; D gene uncertain. The V end lost 12 bases, the J end lost 11 bases, and 10 bases lay between the germline ends. The CDR3 runs to 9 residues. Germline V gives CDR1 KGHDR, CDR2 SFDVKD. CDR3 sequence (DNA): TGTGCCCTGAGGGCCGCCCAGCATTTT. Protein: CALRAAQHF.

The chain recombines TRBV3-1 (or the pseudogene TRBV3-2) with TRBJ2-1, with D hard to call. The CDR3 covers 13 residues. The V gene lost 1 base and the J gene lost 6 bases, with 7 bases spanning the gap. In germline, CDR1 is LGHDT, CDR2 YNNKEL (reference sequence). CDR3 DNA sequence: TGTGCCAGCAGCCAAGTCGGCAGCAATGAGCAGTTCTTC. Its translation: CASSQVGSNEQFF.

The genes are TRBV28 and TRBJ1-4; D ambiguous. From germline, CDR1 is MDHEN and CDR2 SYDVKM. This CDR3 has 12 amino acids. Trimming pared 7 bases from V and 0 bases from J, leaving 3 bases between. This CDR3 reads CASMSTNEKLFF. The DNA for the CDR3 is TGTGCCAGCATGTCAACTAATGAAAAACTGTTTTTT.

The V gene is TRBV29-1, the J gene TRBJ1-2; D perhaps matches TRBD1 (5 bases). Trimming took off 6 bases at V and 6 bases at J, with 14 bases between the two ends. This CDR3 region has 12 residues. CDR1 is SQVTM, CDR2 ANQGSEA, per germline. The CDR3 is CSVPTGGNGYTF. In DNA, the CDR3 is TGCAGCGTCCCTACGGGGGGTAATGGCTACACCTTC.

This clone was detected only a few times. The rearrangement uses TRBV6-6 and TRBJ1-5, with D maybe TRBD1 (6 bases). Germline loops: CDR1 MNHNY, CDR2 SVGAGI (reference sequence). The CDR3 runs to 18 residues. The germline V and J ends were trimmed by 6 bases and 5 bases, with 26 bases remaining between them. In nucleotides, the CDR3 is TGTGCCAGCAGACGACTATTGGGGGGGCTTGGTGGGGATCAGCCCCAGCATTTT. Protein sequence: CASRRLLGGLGGDQPQHF.

V is TRBV10-1 and J is TRBJ2-1; D not resolved. Trimming removed 7 bases at V and 3 bases at J, with 10 bases between. Germline CDR1 reads WNHNN; CDR2 reads SYGVQD (reference sequence). This CDR3 spans 13 amino acids. As DNA, the CDR3 is TGCGCCAGCAATGACTCCCACTACAATGAGCAGTTCTTC. Translated, it gives CASNDSHYNEQFF.

The V call is TRBV7-9, the J call TRBJ1-1; unclear D gene. Trimming took off 5 bases at V and 7 bases at J, with 11 bases between the two ends. Germline CDR1 reads SEHNR; CDR2 reads FQNEAQ (reference sequence). The CDR3 spans 12 residues. The CDR3 is CASSQTGNEAFF. CDR3 DNA: TGTGCCAGCAGCCAGACTGGGAATGAAGCTTTCTTT.

This clone has a handful of counts. The DNA of the CDR3 is TGTGCCAGCAGCCAAGAATCGGTCGAGCAGTACTTC. This encodes CASSQESVEQYF. The chain has TRBV3-1 (or the pseudogene TRBV3-2) and TRBJ2-7; no definite D call. V lost 0 bases and J 6 bases, leaving 6 bases between the germline ends. The CDR3 runs to 12 residues. Germline CDR1 reads LGHDT; CDR2 reads YNNKEL (reference sequence).

The rearrangement uses TRBV7-9 and TRBJ1-1, with D perhaps TRBD1 (5 bases). V lost 8 bases, J lost 5 bases, and 24 bases lay in between. This CDR3 is 16 amino acids long. Germline CDR1 is SEHNR and CDR2 is FQNEAQ (reference sequence). CDR3 sequence: CASDRFREGGWTEAFF. CDR3 sequence (DNA): TGTGCCAGCGACCGATTCAGGGAGGGCGGCTGGACTGAAGCTTTCTTT.

The chain recombines TRBV28 with TRBJ1-5, with TRBD1 matching over 7 bases. V gave up 6 bases and J gave up 1 base; unmatched junction bases: 6. This CDR3 comprises 15 residues. CDR1 and CDR2 from the germline V gene are MDHEN and SYDVKM. CDR3: CASRSQGSSNQPQHF. The CDR3 DNA reads as TGTGCCAGCAGGTCACAGGGGTCGAGCAATCAGCCCCAGCATTTT.

This clone was seen a single time. The V gene is TRBV6-5, the J gene TRBJ2-7; maybe TRBD2 (6 bases). CDR3 length equals 14 residues. The germline V gene has CDR1 MNHEY and CDR2 SVGAGI. V lost 7 bases to trimming and J lost 0 bases, with 13 bases between them. Here the CDR3 DNA reads TGTGCCAGCAAGAGGGACTTCAGCTCCTACGAGCAGTACTTC. This sequence encodes CASKRDFSSYEQYF.

V and J are TRBV30 and TRBJ2-7; 7 nucleotides agree with TRBD2. The germline gives CDR1 GTSNPN, CDR2 SVGIG (reference sequence). This CDR3 has 16 residues. The J segment lost 9 bases and the V segment lost 0 bases, leaving 17 bases of the junction unmatched. The DNA of the CDR3 is TGTGCCTGGAGTGTAGGTCCGCAGGGAGGGGCTAAGGGGCAGTACTTC. Translated, it gives CAWSVGPQGGAKGQYF.